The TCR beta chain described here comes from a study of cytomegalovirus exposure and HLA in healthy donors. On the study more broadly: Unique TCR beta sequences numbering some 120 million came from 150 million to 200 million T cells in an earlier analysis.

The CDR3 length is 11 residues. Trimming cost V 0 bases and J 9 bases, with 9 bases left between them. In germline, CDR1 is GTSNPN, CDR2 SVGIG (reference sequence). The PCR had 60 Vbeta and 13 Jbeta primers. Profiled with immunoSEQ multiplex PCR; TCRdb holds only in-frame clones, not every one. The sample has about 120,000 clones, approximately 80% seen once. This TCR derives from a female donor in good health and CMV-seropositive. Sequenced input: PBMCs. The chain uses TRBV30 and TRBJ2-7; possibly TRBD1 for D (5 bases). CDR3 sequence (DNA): TGTGCCTGGAGTGTAGGACAAGGGCAGTACTTC. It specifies CAWSVGQGQYF. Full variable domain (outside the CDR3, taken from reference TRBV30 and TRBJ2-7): SQTIHQWPATLVQPVGSPLSLECTVEGTSNPNLYWYRQAAGRGLQLLFYSVGIGQISSEVPQNLSASRPQDRQFILSSKKLLLSDSGFYLCAWSVGQGQYFGPGTRLTVT.